The T cell receptor beta chain described here comes from a study of T-cell memory formation after mild COVID-19. The CDR3 covers 13 residues. J lost 6 bases, V lost 0 bases, and 2 bases had no gene match. From germline, CDR1 is LGHNA and CDR2 YSLEER. 5'RACE primed at constant segments yielded TCR alpha and TCR beta cDNA libraries bearing sample barcodes and UMIs. TCRdb itself ran the 5' RACE reads through MiXCR, one entry per CDR3 protein. The table has hundreds of thousands of distinct CDR3 sequences, 25% to 30% seen once. This clonotype has only a few counts. Its specificity is not known. General observations from the study: Contracting clones, day 15 to 85, had balanced CD4/CD8, and later expanders favored CD4+. Still unconfirmed is whether the second-wave clones peaking on day 37 recognized SARS-CoV-2.

Sequencing was carried out using PBMCs or a T cell subset sorted from them (not recorded which). This chain uses TRBV4-3 with TRBJ2-7, with 7 bases identical to TRBD2. The source is an adult woman who had mild COVID-19 (a few samples of this study predate the infection). Cell type and time point are not known. The CDR3 region has the DNA TGCGCCAGCAGCCAAGAACCGGGGGGCGAGCAGTACTTC. Encoded protein: CASSQEPGGEQYF.